This T cell receptor (beta chain) originates from a study of OX40 agonist ivuxolimab in advanced cancers. A note on the overall study: Ivuxolimab was a fully human IgG2 agonistic monoclonal antibody targeting the costimulatory receptor OX40 (CD134). Intravenous ivuxolimab was administered to patients every 2 weeks at six dose levels: 0.01, 0.1, 0.3, 1.5, 3 and 10 mg/kg. In the dose-escalation cohort, approximately 82% of patients were male, and the mean age was roughly 60 years with a range of about 20 to 79. Patients were allowed to have had prior anti-PD-1, anti-PD-L1 or anti-CTLA-4 therapy, and approximately 40% of the dose-escalation patients had previously received checkpoint inhibitors. Three dose-escalation patients achieved partial responses, one with hepatocellular carcinoma and two with cutaneous melanoma. The paper covers the monotherapy dose-escalation part of the phase I ivuxolimab trial, which included N of about 50 patients. The point of sequencing TCRbeta in the periphery was to test whether ivuxolimab changed TCR sequence diversity and drove clonal T-cell expansion. Among the approximately 54 dose-escalation patients, some 20 had hepatocellular carcinoma, 15 or so melanoma, 9 renal cell carcinoma and 9 head and neck cancer. Here is what the overall study found, with its caveats: Low levels of normalized T-cell clonal expansion were also seen in some patients who did not respond. After ivuxolimab, CD8+ T cells had more expanded clones than CD4+ T cells on average. At doses from 0.1 to 3.0 mg/kg, clonal expansion was seen in both CD4+ and CD8+ blood T cells between baseline and week 6. Partial responders in the 0.1-3.0 mg/kg groups had among the lowest normalized peripheral clonal expansion, especially among CD8+ T cells. The antigen specificity of the peripheral T cells that underwent clonal expansion was not determined.

To sequence the TCRbeta CDR3 region, genomic DNA was isolated from the sorted cells. TCRbeta CDR3 regions were sequenced using the immunoSEQ Assay. TCRdb obtained this table from immuneACCESS and retained in-frame rearrangements with V and J assigned. These tables miss some clones; where compared with another copy, unresolved V genes account for less than half of the shortfall, and the remainder is unexplained. This sample holds 65,000 to 90,000 clones; roughly 88% were observed only once. The ten biggest clones cover roughly 0.8% of the sample. Details on this clone: There is no known antigen for this receptor. No much larger clone exists at a distance of one base, and base qualities are not known.

The trial excluded patients who had a history of autoimmune disease or were on systemic immunosuppression. Peripheral blood for TCR sequencing was collected from all dose cohorts at baseline, on cycle 4 day 1, and on cycle 7 day 1. Samples were obtained from an open-label, multicenter, first-in-human phase I dose-escalation trial of ivuxolimab. Adults with locally advanced or metastatic melanoma, renal cell carcinoma, hepatocellular carcinoma or head and neck squamous cell carcinoma were enrolled in the trial. Before TCR sequencing, CD4+ T cells and CD8+ T cells were sorted from peripheral blood as separate populations. CDR1 LNHDA and CDR2 SQIVND are derived from the germline V gene (reference sequence). Including cysteine and phenylalanine, the CDR3 has 17 amino acids. The sequence is cut down to CDR3 DNA, 51 bases in frame from base 1. Germline trimming amounts to 0 bases on V and 4 bases on J, with 6 as the count of junction bases outside the gene matches.

The V and J segments used are TRBV19 and TRBJ2-5, with TRBD2 identical over 12 junction bases. The sample in question was CD4+ or CD8+ T cells sorted from blood, obtained in a trial of the OX40 agonist ivuxolimab. This receptor was taken from an adult with an advanced solid tumor such as melanoma, head and neck, liver or kidney cancer. The CDR3 corresponds to CASSIEASGRAGETQYF. Here is the DNA: TGTGCCAGTAGTATAGAGGCTAGCGGGAGGGCCGGAGAGACCCAGTACTTC.